This is a list of T cell receptor beta chains from one sample in a study of blood T cell repertoires in COVID-19. Data came from immunoSEQ multiplex PCR; TCRdb stores just in-frame clones and leaves some out. Among under 150,000 clones, around four fifths were seen once, and the ten largest hold roughly two fifths. Sample: peripheral blood. The receptors derive from a human donor in a cohort sampled during active COVID-19. The CDR3 runs from the conserved cysteine through the conserved F or W. The order of the fields is clone size, V gene, D gene, J gene, CDR3 protein, CDR3 DNA. A D gene is named only where the DNA matches it firmly. The listing skips clone size in some rows; elsewhere it reads once, few, many or a size class.

clone_size: NA; v_call: TRBV27; d_call: NA; j_call: TRBJ1-6; cdr3_aa: CASSLGDWGSPLHF; cdr3_nt: TGTGCCAGCAGTTTAGGGGACTGGGGTTCACCCCTCCACTTT
clone_size: NA; v_call: TRBV5-1; d_call: NA; j_call: TRBJ1-2; cdr3_aa: CASSLAAQARGEYGYTF; cdr3_nt: TGCGCCAGCAGCTTGGCCGCTCAAGCGCGGGGGGAGTATGGCTACACCTTC
clone_size: NA; v_call: TRBV4-3; d_call: NA; j_call: TRBJ2-1; cdr3_aa: CASSQDQGTYNEQFF; cdr3_nt: TGCGCCAGCAGCCAAGATCAGGGCACCTACAATGAGCAGTTCTTC
clone_size: NA; v_call: TRBV28; d_call: TRBD1; j_call: TRBJ1-5; cdr3_aa: CASSGDRGNQPQHF; cdr3_nt: TGTGCCAGCAGCGGGGACAGGGGCAATCAGCCCCAGCATTTT
clone_size: NA; v_call: TRBV7-2; d_call: NA; j_call: TRBJ2-5; cdr3_aa: CASQGALLQETQYF; cdr3_nt: TGTGCCTCCCAGGGCGCTCTACTACAAGAGACCCAGTACTTC
clone_size: NA; v_call: TRBV18; d_call: NA; j_call: TRBJ1-5; cdr3_aa: CASSPGQSNQPQHF; cdr3_nt: TGTGCCAGCTCACCCGGACAGTCAAATCAGCCCCAGCATTTT
clone_size: NA; v_call: TRBV7-9; d_call: NA; j_call: TRBJ1-1; cdr3_aa: CASSLGARVTEAFF; cdr3_nt: TGTGCCAGCAGCTTAGGGGCGCGGGTCACTGAAGCTTTCTTT
clone_size: once; v_call: TRBV4-2; d_call: TRBD2; j_call: TRBJ2-7; cdr3_aa: CASSQGLAGAYYEQYF; cdr3_nt: TGTGCCAGCAGCCAAGGCCTAGCGGGGGCCTACTACGAGCAGTACTTC
clone_size: NA; v_call: TRBV6-6; d_call: NA; j_call: TRBJ2-2; cdr3_aa: CAAHEASSNTGELFF; cdr3_nt: TGTGCCGCCCACGAGGCTTCCTCGAACACCGGGGAGCTGTTTTTT
clone_size: NA; v_call: TRBV18; d_call: NA; j_call: TRBJ1-1; cdr3_aa: CASSPVQQNTEAFF; cdr3_nt: TGTGCCAGCTCACCAGTACAACAGAACACTGAAGCTTTCTTT
clone_size: NA; v_call: TRBV4-1; d_call: NA; j_call: TRBJ2-7; cdr3_aa: CASSQGSLAGNEQYF; cdr3_nt: TGCGCCAGCAGCCAAGGAAGCCTAGCAGGCAACGAGCAGTACTTC
clone_size: NA; v_call: TRBV11-3; d_call: NA; j_call: TRBJ2-7; cdr3_aa: CASSLDPLVQYF; cdr3_nt: TGTGCCAGCAGCTTAGATCCACTGGTGCAGTACTTC
clone_size: NA; v_call: TRBV6-2/TRBV6-3; d_call: NA; j_call: TRBJ1-1; cdr3_aa: CASSSSVTHGGF; cdr3_nt: TGTGCCAGCAGTTCCTCGGTTACCCATGGGGGGTTT
clone_size: few; v_call: TRBV7-3; d_call: TRBD1; j_call: TRBJ1-1; cdr3_aa: CASSQKGGTEAFF; cdr3_nt: TGTGCCAGCAGCCAGAAAGGTGGGACAGAGGCTTTCTTT
clone_size: NA; v_call: TRBV5-8; d_call: NA; j_call: TRBJ1-1; cdr3_aa: CASSLGQAQAFF; cdr3_nt: TGTGCCAGCAGCTTGGGACAGGCCCAAGCTTTCTTT
clone_size: NA; v_call: TRBV14; d_call: NA; j_call: TRBJ2-3; cdr3_aa: CASSPLAGPSGTQYF; cdr3_nt: TGTGCCAGCAGCCCTTTGGCGGGTCCTTCCGGTACGCAGTATTTT
clone_size: NA; v_call: TRBV6-5; d_call: NA; j_call: TRBJ2-5; cdr3_aa: CASSQNGQGKETQYF; cdr3_nt: TGTGCCAGCAGCCAAAACGGTCAGGGGAAAGAGACCCAGTACTTC
clone_size: NA; v_call: TRBV4-2; d_call: TRBD2; j_call: TRBJ2-3; cdr3_aa: CASSQEWAGGFTDTQYF; cdr3_nt: TGTGCCAGCAGCCAAGAATGGGCGGGGGGGTTCACAGATACGCAGTATTTT
clone_size: once; v_call: TRBV5-1; d_call: NA; j_call: TRBJ1-1; cdr3_aa: CASSFRVNTEAFF; cdr3_nt: TGCGCCAGCAGCTTTCGAGTGAACACTGAAGCTTTCTTT
clone_size: NA; v_call: TRBV11-3; d_call: NA; j_call: TRBJ2-7; cdr3_aa: CASSATGKSYEQYF; cdr3_nt: TGTGCCAGCAGTGCCACAGGGAAATCCTACGAGCAGTACTTC
clone_size: NA; v_call: TRBV2; d_call: TRBD1; j_call: TRBJ2-1; cdr3_aa: CASSEAGTAYNEQFF; cdr3_nt: TGTGCCAGCAGTGAAGCTGGGACAGCCTACAATGAGCAGTTCTTC
clone_size: once; v_call: TRBV4-3; d_call: NA; j_call: TRBJ1-1; cdr3_aa: CASSQDWTRSTEAFF; cdr3_nt: TGCGCCAGCAGCCAAGATTGGACACGATCCACTGAAGCTTTCTTT
clone_size: NA; v_call: TRBV6-5; d_call: TRBD1; j_call: TRBJ1-1; cdr3_aa: CASSFRDSLNTEAFF; cdr3_nt: TGTGCCAGCAGCTTCCGGGACAGCTTGAACACTGAAGCTTTCTTT
clone_size: NA; v_call: TRBV7-2; d_call: NA; j_call: TRBJ2-7; cdr3_aa: CASSFGQKLEQYF; cdr3_nt: TGTGCCAGCAGCTTTGGGCAGAAGCTCGAGCAGTACTTC
clone_size: NA; v_call: TRBV18; d_call: NA; j_call: TRBJ2-3; cdr3_aa: CASSPLRGSTDTQYF; cdr3_nt: TGTGCCAGCTCACCACTCAGGGGATCCACAGATACGCAGTATTTT
clone_size: NA; v_call: TRBV4-1; d_call: NA; j_call: TRBJ2-7; cdr3_aa: CASSLRQDSPYEQYF; cdr3_nt: TGCGCCAGCAGCCTGAGACAGGATAGTCCCTACGAGCAGTACTTC
clone_size: NA; v_call: TRBV18; d_call: NA; j_call: TRBJ2-7; cdr3_aa: CASSFRQGGEQYF; cdr3_nt: TGTGCCAGCTCATTCCGACAGGGAGGTGAGCAGTACTTC
clone_size: once; v_call: TRBV5-8; d_call: NA; j_call: TRBJ1-2; cdr3_aa: CASSLVTGYGYTF; cdr3_nt: TGTGCCAGCAGCTTGGTAACTGGTTATGGCTACACCTTC
clone_size: few; v_call: TRBV2; d_call: NA; j_call: TRBJ1-1; cdr3_aa: CASSSTVLKGTEAFF; cdr3_nt: TGTGCCAGCAGTTCGACAGTCCTCAAGGGCACTGAAGCTTTCTTT
clone_size: NA; v_call: TRBV6-5; d_call: TRBD1; j_call: TRBJ2-7; cdr3_aa: CASRGQSDNEQYF; cdr3_nt: TGTGCCAGCAGGGGACAGTCCGATAACGAGCAGTACTTC
clone_size: NA; v_call: TRBV12-3/TRBV12-4; d_call: TRBD1; j_call: TRBJ2-7; cdr3_aa: CASRGQAGEQYF; cdr3_nt: TGTGCCAGCAGGGGACAGGCGGGCGAGCAGTACTTC
clone_size: few; v_call: TRBV6-5; d_call: NA; j_call: TRBJ1-4; cdr3_aa: CASRLQGMTNEKLFF; cdr3_nt: TGTGCCAGCAGATTACAGGGAATGACTAATGAAAAACTGTTTTTT
clone_size: NA; v_call: TRBV7-9; d_call: TRBD1; j_call: TRBJ2-3; cdr3_aa: CASRRTGADTQYF; cdr3_nt: TGTGCCAGCAGGAGAACAGGGGCGGATACGCAGTATTTT
clone_size: NA; v_call: TRBV5-6; d_call: NA; j_call: TRBJ2-2; cdr3_aa: CASSLGGRGTGELFF; cdr3_nt: TGTGCCAGCAGCTTAGGCGGGCGGGGCACCGGGGAGCTGTTTTTT
clone_size: NA; v_call: TRBV7-2; d_call: TRBD1; j_call: TRBJ1-2; cdr3_aa: CASTRQGVGGYTF; cdr3_nt: TGTGCCAGCACCCGACAGGGAGTGGGTGGCTACACCTTC
clone_size: once; v_call: TRBV10-3; d_call: NA; j_call: TRBJ1-5; cdr3_aa: CAISSGPQGQPQHF; cdr3_nt: TGTGCCATCTCGTCAGGTCCCCAGGGACAGCCCCAGCATTTT
clone_size: NA; v_call: TRBV29-1; d_call: NA; j_call: TRBJ2-7; cdr3_aa: CSVGGWGYEQYF; cdr3_nt: TGCAGCGTCGGGGGTTGGGGTTACGAGCAGTACTTC
clone_size: NA; v_call: TRBV11-3; d_call: NA; j_call: TRBJ1-1; cdr3_aa: CASSLDGRGHEAFF; cdr3_nt: TGTGCCAGCAGCTTAGACGGTCGTGGGCATGAAGCTTTCTTT
clone_size: NA; v_call: TRBV30; d_call: TRBD1; j_call: TRBJ1-1; cdr3_aa: CAWTTIDRAKTEAFF; cdr3_nt: TGTGCCTGGACCACTATTGACAGGGCGAAGACTGAAGCTTTCTTT
clone_size: few; v_call: TRBV2; d_call: NA; j_call: TRBJ2-2; cdr3_aa: CASRRGGGTGELFF; cdr3_nt: TGTGCCAGCAGGAGAGGGGGAGGGACCGGGGAGCTGTTTTTT
clone_size: NA; v_call: TRBV6-2/TRBV6-3; d_call: TRBD1; j_call: TRBJ2-7; cdr3_aa: CASSTGGSSYEQYF; cdr3_nt: TGTGCCAGCAGCACAGGGGGTAGCTCCTACGAGCAGTACTTC
clone_size: few; v_call: TRBV2; d_call: NA; j_call: TRBJ1-6; cdr3_aa: CASGVRNSPLHF; cdr3_nt: TGTGCCAGCGGCGTCAGGAATTCACCCCTCCACTTT
clone_size: NA; v_call: TRBV6-5; d_call: NA; j_call: TRBJ1-4; cdr3_aa: CASSPLGGNEKLFF; cdr3_nt: TGTGCCAGCAGTCCTCTGGGGGGGAACGAAAAACTGTTTTTT
clone_size: few; v_call: TRBV5-6; d_call: TRBD1; j_call: TRBJ1-5; cdr3_aa: CASSSTGANQPQHF; cdr3_nt: TGTGCCAGCAGCTCGACAGGGGCCAATCAGCCCCAGCATTTT
clone_size: NA; v_call: TRBV3-1/TRBV3-2; d_call: TRBD1; j_call: TRBJ1-2; cdr3_aa: CASRPGQDYGYTF; cdr3_nt: TGTGCCAGCAGACCGGGACAGGACTATGGCTACACCTTC
clone_size: NA; v_call: TRBV19; d_call: TRBD2; j_call: TRBJ2-7; cdr3_aa: CASSIASGGTYEQYF; cdr3_nt: TGTGCCAGTAGTATCGCTAGCGGGGGGACCTACGAGCAGTACTTC
clone_size: few; v_call: TRBV6-5; d_call: NA; j_call: TRBJ1-1; cdr3_aa: CASSYSGANTEAFF; cdr3_nt: TGTGCCAGCAGTTACTCGGGGGCGAACACTGAAGCTTTCTTT
clone_size: NA; v_call: TRBV7-2; d_call: TRBD2; j_call: TRBJ2-5; cdr3_aa: CASSQGWAGGETQYF; cdr3_nt: TGTGCCAGCAGCCAAGGCTGGGCGGGGGGAGAGACCCAGTACTTC
clone_size: NA; v_call: TRBV7-8; d_call: TRBD1; j_call: TRBJ1-5; cdr3_aa: CASSPDRGGQPQHF; cdr3_nt: TGTGCCAGCAGCCCGGACAGGGGAGGCCAGCCCCAGCATTTT
clone_size: few; v_call: TRBV14; d_call: TRBD1; j_call: TRBJ1-6; cdr3_aa: CASSHPGGLYSPLHF; cdr3_nt: TGTGCCAGCAGCCACCCAGGGGGCTTGTATTCACCCCTCCACTTT
clone_size: NA; v_call: TRBV5-1; d_call: NA; j_call: TRBJ2-5; cdr3_aa: CASSFWGNQETQYF; cdr3_nt: TGCGCCAGCAGCTTTTGGGGCAACCAAGAGACCCAGTACTTC
clone_size: NA; v_call: TRBV19; d_call: NA; j_call: TRBJ1-3; cdr3_aa: CASSIKDIPGNTIYF; cdr3_nt: TGTGCCAGTAGTATAAAGGACATACCGGGAAACACCATATATTTT